The entry below gives a single TCR beta chain sequence along with its context. A much larger clone differs by one base, so this may be a read error. The germline V gene has CDR1 DFQATT and CDR2 SNEGSKA (reference sequence). The CDR3 has 13 residues. Memory CD4+ T cells were sorted as CD4+CD45RO+CD25- cells. TCRdb reprocessed the 5' RACE reads with MiXCR, giving one entry per CDR3 protein. The repertoire holds some 64,000 distinct CDR3 sequences, with 20% to 25% as singletons. The receptor was isolated from a female donor with breast cancer. The chain carries TRBV20-1 and TRBJ2-3, with TRBD2 as a possible D gene (5 bases). Sequenced input: memory CD4+ T cells sorted from a lymph node. Specified subset: memory CD4+ T cells, CD4+CD45RO+CD25-. CDR3 bases: TGCAGGGCTAGCCCGCCGCTGGCAGATACGCAGTATTTT. It specifies CRASPPLADTQYF.